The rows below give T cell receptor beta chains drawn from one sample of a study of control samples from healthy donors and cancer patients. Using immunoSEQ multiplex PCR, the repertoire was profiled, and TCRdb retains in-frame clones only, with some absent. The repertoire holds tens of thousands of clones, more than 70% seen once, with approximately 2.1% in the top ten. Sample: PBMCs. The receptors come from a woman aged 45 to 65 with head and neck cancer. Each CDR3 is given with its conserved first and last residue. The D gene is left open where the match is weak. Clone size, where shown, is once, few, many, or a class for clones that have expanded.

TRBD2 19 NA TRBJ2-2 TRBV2 TGTGCCAGCCCCCGGACTAGCGGGGGACCCGTTGGTGAGACCGGGGAGCTGTTTTTT CASPRTSGGPVGETGELFF
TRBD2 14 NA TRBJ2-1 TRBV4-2 TGTGCCAGCAGCTCTAGCGGGGGGTACAATGAGCAGTTCTTC CASSSSGGYNEQFF
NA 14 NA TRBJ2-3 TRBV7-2 TGTGCCAGCAGCCCTTCCCAGGGGCGTGATACGCAGTATTTT CASSPSQGRDTQYF
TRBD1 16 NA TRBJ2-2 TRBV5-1 TGCGCCAGCAGCTTGGAGGGGACAGGGGAGACCGGGGAGCTGTTTTTT CASSLEGTGETGELFF
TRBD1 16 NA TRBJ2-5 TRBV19 TGTGCCAGTAGTATACAATTGGGACAGGGTCTGGAGACCCAGTACTTC CASSIQLGQGLETQYF
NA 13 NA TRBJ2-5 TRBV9 TGTGCCAGCAGCGTAGGGGAGTACAGGCCCCAGTACTTC CASSVGEYRPQYF
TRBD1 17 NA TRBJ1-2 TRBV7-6 TGTGCCAGCAGTTCTCCCGGAGGGACAGGGGGCGAGCATGGCTACACCTTC CASSSPGGTGGEHGYTF
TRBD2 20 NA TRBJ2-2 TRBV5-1 TGCGCCAGCAGCCCCCCCCCGGCTAGCGGGGGGGTGGGGGACACCGGGGAGCTGTTTTTT CASSPPPASGGVGDTGELFF
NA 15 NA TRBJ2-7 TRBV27 TGTGCCAGCAGTTTAAGGCCAGGGGCGCCCTACGAGCAGTACTTC CASSLRPGAPYEQYF
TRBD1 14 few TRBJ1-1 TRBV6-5 TGTGCCAGCACTACAGGGGTAGTGAACACTGAAGCTTTCTTT CASTTGVVNTEAFF
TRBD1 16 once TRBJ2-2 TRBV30 TGTGCCTGGAGTGGACCGGGACAGGGAAGAAACGGGGAGCTGTTTTTT CAWSGPGQGRNGELFF
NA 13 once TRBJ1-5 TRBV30 TGTGCCTGGAGCCCTATTGGGGGTCAGCCCCAGCATTTT CAWSPIGGQPQHF
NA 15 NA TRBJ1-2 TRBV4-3 TGCGCCAGCAGCCAAGTGCAGGGGTCGCTCTATGGCTACACCTTC CASSQVQGSLYGYTF
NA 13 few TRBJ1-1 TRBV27 TGTGCCAGCATTCGGCAGGGATACACTGAAGCTTTCTTT CASIRQGYTEAFF
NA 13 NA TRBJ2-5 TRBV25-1 TGTGCCAGCAGTACTAAAGGTGCGGAGACCCAGTACTTC CASSTKGAETQYF
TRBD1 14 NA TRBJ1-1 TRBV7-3 TGTGCCAGCAGCTTAAGCGGACAGGGTACTGAAGCTTTCTTT CASSLSGQGTEAFF
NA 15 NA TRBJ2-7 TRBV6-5 TGTGCCAGCAGCTCTACCGGGACGGTGCCCTACGAGCAGTACTTC CASSSTGTVPYEQYF
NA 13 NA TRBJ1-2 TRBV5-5 TGTGCCAGCAGCTCGCCAGCGGGCTATGGCTACACCTTC CASSSPAGYGYTF
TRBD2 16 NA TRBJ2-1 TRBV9 TGTGCCAGCAGCGTAGGGACTAGCGGAGATTTTAAGGAGCAGTTCTTC CASSVGTSGDFKEQFF
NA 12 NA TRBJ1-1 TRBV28 TGTGCCAGCAGTTTAGCGGTCACTGAAGCTTTCTTT CASSLAVTEAFF
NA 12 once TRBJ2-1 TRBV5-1 TGCGCCAGCAGCCCAAGGGGCAGGGAGCAGTTCTTC CASSPRGREQFF
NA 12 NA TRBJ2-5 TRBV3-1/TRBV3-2 TGTGCCAGCACCGGTAAGGGGGAGACCCAGTACTTC CASTGKGETQYF
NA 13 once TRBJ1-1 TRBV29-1 TGCAGCGTTTTTTGGGGCTCGAGAACTGAAGCTTTCTTT CSVFWGSRTEAFF
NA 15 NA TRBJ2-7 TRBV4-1 TGCGCCAGCAGCCAAGAGGGGGGGCTTACCTACGAGCAGTACTTC CASSQEGGLTYEQYF
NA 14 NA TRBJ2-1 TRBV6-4 TGTGCCAGCAGTGAGGAGGTAGGGCACAATGAGCAGTTCTTC CASSEEVGHNEQFF
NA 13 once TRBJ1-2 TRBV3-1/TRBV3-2 TGTGCCAGCAGCCAAACGGGGGTAGGAGGCTACACCTTC CASSQTGVGGYTF
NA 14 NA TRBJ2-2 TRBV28 TGTGCCAGCAGTCGTGCCCCGAGCGCCGGGGAGCTGTTTTTT CASSRAPSAGELFF
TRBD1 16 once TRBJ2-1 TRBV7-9 TGTGCCAGCAGCTTAGGGACAGGGGAATCCTACAATGAGCAGTTCTTC CASSLGTGESYNEQFF
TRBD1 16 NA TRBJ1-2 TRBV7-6 TGTGCCAGCAGCTTACTGGACAGGGAAGCTAACTATGGCTACACCTTC CASSLLDREANYGYTF
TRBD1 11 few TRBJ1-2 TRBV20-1 TGCAGTGCTGCCCGGACAGGGGTCTACACCTTC CSAARTGVYTF
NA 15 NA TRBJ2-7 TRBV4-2 TGTGCCAGCAGCCAAGAAGGGGCAGGGAGCCACGAGCAGTACTTC CASSQEGAGSHEQYF
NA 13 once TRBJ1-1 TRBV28 TGTGCCAGCAGTTTAATCGCAGCAACTGAAGCTTTCTTT CASSLIAATEAFF
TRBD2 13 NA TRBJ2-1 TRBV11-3 TGTGCCAGCAGCCCGGGGGGGGGCTATGAGCAGTTCTTC CASSPGGGYEQFF
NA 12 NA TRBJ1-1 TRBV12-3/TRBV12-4 TGTGCCAGCAGTACCGTAGGAGGAGAAGCTTTCTTT CASSTVGGEAFF
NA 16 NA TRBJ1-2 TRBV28 TGTGCCAGCAGTTTATGGCAGGGCGGCACCAACTATGGCTACACCTTC CASSLWQGGTNYGYTF
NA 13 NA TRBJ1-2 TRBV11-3 TGTGCCAGCAGCCCGTTAGCTAACTATGGCTACACCTTC CASSPLANYGYTF
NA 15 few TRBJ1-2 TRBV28 TGTGCCAGCAGTCCAACTTGGGGGACCTCTTATGGCTACACCTTC CASSPTWGTSYGYTF
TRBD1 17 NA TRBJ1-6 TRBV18 TGTGCCAGCTCACCTAGTGACAGGGGGTTTGGTAATTCACCCCTCCACTTT CASSPSDRGFGNSPLHF
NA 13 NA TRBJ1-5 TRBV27 TGTGCCAGCAGTTCAACTAGTAATCAGCCCCAGCATTTT CASSSTSNQPQHF
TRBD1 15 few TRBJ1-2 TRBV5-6 TGTGCCAGCAGCTTGGCGGGACAGGGACCTTATGGCTACACCTTC CASSLAGQGPYGYTF
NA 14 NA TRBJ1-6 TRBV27 TGTGCCAGCACCCCCGGGGGGGGAGCCTCACCCCTCCACTTT CASTPGGGASPLHF
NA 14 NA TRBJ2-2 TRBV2 TGTGCCAGCAGTGACGGAGCGAACACCGGGGAGCTGTTTTTT CASSDGANTGELFF
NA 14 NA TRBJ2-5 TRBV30 TGTGCCTGGAACCAGGCGTTAACTTTTAGGACCCAGTACTTC CAWNQALTFRTQYF
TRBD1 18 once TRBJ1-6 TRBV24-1 TGTGCCACCAGTGATTACAGTCGGACAGGGGGAGAGGATTCACCCCTCCACTTT CATSDYSRTGGEDSPLHF
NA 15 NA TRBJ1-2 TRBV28 TGTGCCAGCAGTCCCCCACTGGGCCCAAACTATGGCTACACCTTC CASSPPLGPNYGYTF
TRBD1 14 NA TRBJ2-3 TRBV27 TGTGCCAGCAGCAGACAGGGTTTCAAAGATACGCAGTATTTT CASSRQGFKDTQYF
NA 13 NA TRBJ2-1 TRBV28 TGTGCCAGCAGTTTTCAGGAACCTAATGAGCAGTTCTTC CASSFQEPNEQFF
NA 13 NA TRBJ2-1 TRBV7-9 TGTGCCAGCAGCACAGGGAGAGAAGATGAGCAGTTCTTC CASSTGREDEQFF
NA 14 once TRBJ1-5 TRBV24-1 TGTGCCACCAGTGACCCTGGGGCCGGCCAGCCCCAGCATTTT CATSDPGAGQPQHF
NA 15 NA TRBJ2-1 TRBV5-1 TGCGCCAGCAGCTTGGTTCCGGGACCATACAATGAGCAGTTCTTC CASSLVPGPYNEQFF
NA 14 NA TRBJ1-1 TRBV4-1 TGCGCCAGCAGCCAATGGTCGGGGAACACTGAAGCTTTCTTT CASSQWSGNTEAFF
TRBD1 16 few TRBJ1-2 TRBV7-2 TGTGCCAGCAGCTTAGTTGGGACAGGGGGCTCCTATGGCTACACCTTC CASSLVGTGGSYGYTF
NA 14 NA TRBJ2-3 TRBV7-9 TGTGCCAGCAGCCCATCCGGGACCACAGATACGCAGTATTTT CASSPSGTTDTQYF
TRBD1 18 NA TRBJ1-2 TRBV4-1 TGCGCCAGCAGCCAAGGCGACAGGGGGCTAAGGGCGGGCTATGGCTACACCTTC CASSQGDRGLRAGYGYTF
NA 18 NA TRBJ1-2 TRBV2 TGTGCCAGCAGTGAAGCGCTTTTTGTGGACAGAGCTAACTATGGCTACACCTTC CASSEALFVDRANYGYTF
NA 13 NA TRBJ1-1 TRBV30 TGTGCCTGGAGTGTTGTATCTCGGGGCGAAACTTTCTTT CAWSVVSRGETFF
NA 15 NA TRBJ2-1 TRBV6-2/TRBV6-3 TGTGCCAGCAGTTACGGGCAGGCCAGCTACAATGAGCAGTTCTTC CASSYGQASYNEQFF